The 30 T cell receptor beta chains presented below share a single source sample, sequenced in a study of blood T cell repertoires in COVID-19. TCRdb's table, derived via immunoSEQ multiplex PCR, lists solely in-frame clones and lacks some. Of approximately 140,000 clones listed, roughly nine tenths are singletons. Sequencing was carried out using peripheral blood. The origin of the receptors is a man between 18 and 35 years old with COVID-19, enrolled during active disease.

The chain couples TRBV6-5 to TRBJ2-1, with 10 nucleotides matching TRBD2. Trimming took 11 bases from V and 3 from J; bases not matched to a gene: 10. Germline V gene data show CDR1 as MNHEY and CDR2 as SVGAGI. CDR3 length: 15 amino acids. CDR3 region: CAASRPSGSYNEQFF. DNA of the CDR3: TGTGCCGCAAGCCGGCCTAGCGGGAGCTACAATGAGCAGTTCTTC.

In this sample, this clone turned up once. The chain has TRBV5-4 and TRBJ2-3; 10 nucleotides line up with TRBD1. The J segment lost 3 bases and the V segment lost 0 bases, leaving 1 base of the junction unmatched. The CDR3 spans 15 residues. Germline V gene data show CDR1 as SGHNT and CDR2 as YYREEE (reference sequence). CDR3 DNA sequence: TGTGCCAGCAGCTTGGGGACAGGGGGAACAGATACGCAGTATTTT. Its translation: CASSLGTGGTDTQYF.

The gene calls are TRBV28 and TRBJ1-5, with 7 nucleotides matching TRBD1. The CDR3 extends over 14 amino acids. V dropped 6 bases and J dropped 6; count of bases not matched to a gene: 8. Germline CDR1 MDHEN, CDR2 SYDVKM. Here the CDR3 DNA reads TGTGCCAGCAGGGGAGACAGGGTAGGTCAGCCCCAGCATTTT. Its translation is CASRGDRVGQPQHF.

The rearrangement joins TRBV9 to TRBJ2-7; 9 bases fit TRBD2. J lost 4 bases, V lost 7 bases, and 9 bases had no gene match. This CDR3 has 14 amino acids. Germline V gene sequence: CDR1 SGDLS, CDR2 YYNGEE. The DNA for the CDR3 is TGTGCCAGCTCGGGGCGGGAGGGCAGGTACGAGCAGTACTTC. It translates to CASSGREGRYEQYF.

The V gene is TRBV9, the J gene TRBJ2-5; 8 positions agree with TRBD2. Trimming cost V 3 bases and J 4 bases; bases outside gene matches: 5. The V gene's germline CDR1 is SGDLS and CDR2 YYNGEE. The CDR3 sequence is 14 residues long. CDR3 region: CASSGLAGGETQYF. CDR3 nucleotide sequence: TGTGCCAGCAGCGGGCTAGCGGGCGGAGAGACCCAGTACTTC.

J is TRBJ2-7 and V is TRBV6-6; D might be TRBD1 (6 bases). The CDR3 is 14 residues long. Between the trimmed V and J ends, which lost 8 bases and 1 base, there was a span of 15 bases. The germline V gene encodes CDR1 MNHNY and CDR2 SVGAGI (reference sequence). As DNA, the CDR3 is TGTGCCAGCGTAGGACAGTCTACATCCTACGAGCAGTACTTC. Residues: CASVGQSTSYEQYF.

The rearrangement uses TRBV6-4 and TRBJ2-4; no firm D call. V lost 4 bases and J 1 base, leaving 17 bases between the germline ends. The CDR3 extends over 17 amino acids. Germline CDR1 MRHNA, CDR2 SNTAGT. The CDR3 DNA reads as TGTGCCAGCAGTGTGCATGGGCCGGTGTCGGCCAAAAACATTCAGTACTTC. Protein product: CASSVHGPVSAKNIQYF.

This clone was recorded a few times. This chain uses TRBV7-9 with TRBJ1-3; TRBD1 agrees at 9 bases. Germline loops: CDR1 SEHNR, CDR2 FQNEAQ (reference sequence). The J segment lost 7 bases and the V segment lost 6 bases, leaving 7 bases of the junction unmatched. The length of the CDR3 is 14 residues. CDR3 in amino acids: CASRLQGARNTIYF. CDR3 coding DNA: TGTGCCAGCAGGTTACAGGGGGCTCGGAACACCATATATTTT.

The chain uses TRBV4-3 and TRBJ2-3, with D possibly matching TRBD2 (6 bases). Germline loops: CDR1 LGHNA, CDR2 YSLEER. Trimming cost V 4 bases and J 2 bases, with 10 bases left between them. This CDR3 region has 14 residues. The CDR3 DNA reads as TGCGCCAGCAGCCTCGGACTACACACAGATACGCAGTATTTT. This gives the protein CASSLGLHTDTQYF.

This clone was picked up a small number of times. The chain uses TRBV7-2 and TRBJ1-3; D unresolved. Germline V gene lookup returns CDR1 SGHTA and CDR2 FQGNSA. This CDR3 comprises 15 residues. Trimming cost V 1 base and J 2 bases, with 9 bases left between them. The CDR3 region has the DNA TGTGCCAGCAGCTTAGGGCCTTCAACTGGAAACACCATATATTTT. Translating gives CASSLGPSTGNTIYF.

CDR3 DNA sequence: TGCAGCGTTGCGAGTCCATCCCGCAGGGCTAAAGGGGCCAACGTCCTGACTTTC. It is translated as CSVASPSRRAKGANVLTF. This chain connects TRBV29-1 to TRBJ2-6; weak D call: TRBD1 (5 bases). Trimming pared 4 bases from V and 4 bases from J, leaving 23 bases between. The CDR3 is 18 residues long. CDR1 and CDR2 from the germline V gene are SQVTM and ANQGSEA.

The CDR3 sequence is CASSYSSGGNSYEQYF. The CDR3 bases are TGTGCCAGCAGTTACTCGAGCGGGGGAAACTCCTACGAGCAGTACTTC. The chain recombines TRBV6-2 or TRBV6-3 with TRBJ2-7; 8 bases are a match to TRBD2. CDR1 is MNHEY, CDR2 SVGEGT, per germline. The V gene end was trimmed by 0 bases and the J gene end by 0 bases; junction bases not matched to a gene: 4. The CDR3 spans 16 residues.

Comment on this clone: Germline and junction disagree at one end, which may indicate a read error. The chain is built from TRBV3-1 (or the pseudogene TRBV3-2) and TRBJ1-4, with D tentatively TRBD1 (5 bases). Germline CDR1 is LGHDT and CDR2 is YNNKEL (reference sequence). The CDR3 totals 17 residues. CDR3 sequence (DNA): TGTGCCAGCAGCCAAGATCAGGGCGGGGCAACTAATGAAAAACTGCTTTTT. It translates to CASSQDQGGATNEKLLF.

The V gene is TRBV6-5, the J gene TRBJ2-1, with 10 bases identical to TRBD1. CDR3 length: 14 amino acids. V trimming: 7 bases; J trimming: 4 bases; junction bases outside the gene matches: 4. The germline V gene encodes CDR1 MNHEY and CDR2 SVGAGI. In nucleotides, the CDR3 is TGTGCCAGCAAGCCGGGACAGGGGTACAATGAGCAGTTCTTC. Protein sequence: CASKPGQGYNEQFF.

V gene TRBV28 combines with J gene TRBJ2-3, with 8 positions matching TRBD1. Germline lookup yields CDR1 MDHEN and CDR2 SYDVKM. Trimming at V came to 3 bases and at J to 5 bases, leaving 13 bases not matched to a gene. The CDR3 loop spans 17 amino acids. The CDR3 nucleotides read TGTGCCAGCAGTTTGGAACCCCAGGGGGCGTTAGGAGATACGCAGTATTTT. Translating gives CASSLEPQGALGDTQYF.

This chain joins TRBV14 and TRBJ2-3; possible D gene TRBD2, 7 bases. The CDR3 spans 13 residues. Germline CDR1 is SGHDN and CDR2 is FVKESK. Trimming removed 6 bases from V and 5 bases from J, with 12 bases in between. In DNA form, the CDR3 reads TGTGCCAGCAGGGCGGGGGCGGAAGATACGCAGTATTTT. This codes for CASRAGAEDTQYF.

The chain recombines TRBV27 with TRBJ2-1; TRBD1 aligns across 8 bases. Trimming took 6 bases from V and 4 from J; bases not matched to a gene: 5. This CDR3 contains 14 residues. Germline CDR1 and CDR2: MNHEY and SMNVEV (reference sequence). CDR3 protein: CASSLRGQYNEQFF. DNA of the CDR3: TGTGCCAGCAGCCTCAGGGGGCAGTACAATGAGCAGTTCTTC.

This sequence joins TRBV27 and TRBJ1-6, with D possibly matching TRBD1 (5 bases). The V end lost 3 bases, the J end lost 8 bases, and 14 bases lay between the germline ends. The CDR3 is 15 residues long. Germline CDR1 reads MNHEY; CDR2 reads SMNVEV (reference sequence). For the CDR3, the DNA is TGTGCCAGCAGTTTTAGAGGTCGCAGGGATTCACCCCTCCACTTT. Protein product: CASSFRGRRDSPLHF.

The rearrangement links TRBV5-6 to TRBJ1-1, with D hard to call. The CDR3 length is 15 residues. Trimming removed 1 base from V and 4 bases from J, with 14 bases in between. In germline, CDR1 is SGHDT, CDR2 YYEEEE. CDR3 in DNA: TGTGCCAGCAGCTTGCAGTTTTACGGGATCACTGAAGCTTTCTTT. This gives the protein CASSLQFYGITEAFF. The full variable domain, rest sourced from reference TRBV5-6 and TRBJ1-1, is DAGVTQSPTHLIKTRGQQVTLRCSPKSGHDTVSWYQQALGQGPQFIFQYYEEEERQRGNFPDRFSGHQFPNYSSELNVNALLLGDSALYLCASSLQFYGITEAFFGQGTRLTVV.

This clone was detected only once. The chain uses TRBV30 and TRBJ1-1; D unclear. Germline lookup yields CDR1 GTSNPN and CDR2 SVGIG (reference sequence). The CDR3 contains 11 residues. The ends were cut back, 6 bases at V and 1 base at J, with 6 bases in the middle. CDR3: CACERNTEAFF. As DNA, the CDR3 is TGTGCCTGTGAGAGGAACACTGAAGCTTTCTTT.

The genes are TRBV13 and TRBJ2-3; weak D call: TRBD1 (6 bases). Trimming cost V 6 bases and J 0 bases, with 16 bases left between them. The CDR3 covers 16 residues. Germline V gene lookup returns CDR1 PRHDT and CDR2 FYEKMQ (reference sequence). DNA of the CDR3: TGTGCCAGCAGGAACAGGGCTAGCTCTAGCACAGATACGCAGTATTTT. It is translated as CASRNRASSSTDTQYF.

The genes are TRBV3-1 (or the pseudogene TRBV3-2) and TRBJ2-5; D unresolved. The CDR3 is 16 amino acids. Trimming shortened V by 3 bases and J by 0 bases, and 14 bases separated the two germline ends. The V gene's germline CDR1 is LGHDT and CDR2 YNNKEL (reference sequence). The CDR3 DNA follows: TGTGCCAGCAGCCAGACGCACTATGAGTACCAAGAGACCCAGTACTTC. Translating gives CASSQTHYEYQETQYF.

The chain couples TRBV7-2 to TRBJ2-3; tentative D call: TRBD2 (5 bases). Trimming took 7 bases from V and 0 from J, leaving 11 bases between them. Germline-derived CDR1 and CDR2 are SGHTA and FQGNSA. The CDR3 sequence is 14 residues long. The CDR3 is CASTLSGSTDTQYF. The CDR3 region has the DNA TGTGCCAGCACCCTAAGCGGCAGCACAGATACGCAGTATTTT.

The V and J genes are TRBV13 and TRBJ2-7; a weak D match, TRBD2 (6 bases). Looked up from germline, CDR1 is PRHDT and CDR2 is FYEKMQ (reference sequence). CDR3 length: 17 residues. The V end was cut by 1 base, the J end by 2 bases, with 18 bases between. CDR3 sequence: CASSLDGSEGRTYEQYF. CDR3 in DNA: TGTGCCAGCAGCTTAGACGGGAGTGAGGGTCGGACCTACGAGCAGTACTTC.

This rearrangement joins TRBV7-9 to TRBJ1-1; the match to TRBD1 covers 7 bases. The germline gives CDR1 SEHNR, CDR2 FQNEAQ (reference sequence). After removal of 4 bases from V and 3 bases from J, the junction contained 5 bases not matched to a gene. This CDR3 is built from 14 residues. The CDR3, as DNA: TGTGCCAGCAGCTCAATACAGGGGTACACTGAAGCTTTCTTT. This encodes CASSSIQGYTEAFF. Full variable domain (outside the CDR3, taken from reference TRBV7-9 and TRBJ1-1): DTGVSQNPRHKITKRGQNVTFRCDPISEHNRLYWYRQTLGQGPEFLTYFQNEAQLEKSRLLSDRFSAERPKGSFSTLEIQRTEQGDSAMYLCASSSIQGYTEAFFGQGTRLTVV.

This chain links TRBV28 with TRBJ2-5; tentatively, D is TRBD2 (5 bases). The CDR3 totals 13 residues. Trimming took off 6 bases at V and 0 bases at J, with 8 bases between the two ends. CDR1 is MDHEN and CDR2 is SYDVKM in the germline V gene. The CDR3 DNA reads as TGTGCCAGCAGGGAGCGGAACCAAGAGACCCAGTACTTC. Protein product: CASRERNQETQYF. The whole variable domain, remainder taken from reference TRBV28 and TRBJ2-5, is DVKVTQSSRYLVKRTGEKVFLECVQDMDHENMFWYRQDPGLGLRLIYFSYDVKMKEKGDIPEGYSVSREKKERFSLILESASTNQTSMYLCASRERNQETQYFGPGTRLLVL.

The V and J genes are TRBV2 and TRBJ1-1; a possible D gene is TRBD1 (5 bases). The CDR3 sequence is 13 residues long. CDR1 SNHLY and CDR2 FYNNEI come from the germline V gene. V was shortened by 8 bases and J by 1 base, with 11 bases between the two germline ends. In DNA form, the CDR3 reads TGTGCCAGCTGGCGGGGGGGGAACACTGAAGCTTTCTTT. Amino acid sequence: CASWRGGNTEAFF.

The CDR3 spells CASQTGEGVKAFF. Written as DNA, the CDR3 is TGTGCCAGCCAGACAGGGGAAGGGGTGAAAGCTTTCTTT. The chain has TRBV6-5 and TRBJ1-1; 8 nucleotides match TRBD1. The ends lost 8 bases at V and 9 bases at J; junction bases unmatched: 11. CDR1 is MNHEY, CDR2 SVGAGI, per germline. This CDR3 region has 13 residues.

This rearrangement joins TRBV15 to TRBJ2-1; 7 bases are shared with TRBD1. The CDR3 runs 16 residues. Germline values: CDR1 LNHNV, CDR2 YYDKDF (reference sequence). Germline trimming cut 1 base from V and 5 bases from J; bases unmatched to any gene: 8. CDR3 residues: CATSRGQAGGDNEQFF. The CDR3 coding sequence is TGTGCCACCAGCAGAGGACAGGCAGGGGGTGACAATGAGCAGTTCTTC.

The chain is built from TRBV10-3 and TRBJ2-3, with D tentatively TRBD2 (5 bases). The V end was cut by 0 bases, the J end by 4 bases, with 17 bases between. This CDR3 comprises 17 residues. Germline V gives CDR1 ENHRY, CDR2 SYGVKD. CDR3 bases: TGTGCCATCAGTGAGTCCGGGGAACCAAAAAGACCAGATACGCAGTATTTT. Translating gives CAISESGEPKRPDTQYF.